This T cell receptor beta chain was sequenced for a study of CD8 T cells in Susac syndrome. With regard to this clonotype: Its specificity is not known.

With random hexamers, reverse transcription was performed on about 0.5 to 1 ug of RNA. By means of immunoSEQ multiplex PCR, TCR beta CDR3 spanning 54 Vbeta and 13 Jbeta underwent amplification. TCRdb passed the immunoSEQ multiplex PCR reads through MiXCR, listing each CDR3 protein once. The profile shows some 450,000 distinct CDR3 sequences, around 85% of them singletons. The V gene lost 5 bases and the J gene lost 4 bases, with 15 bases spanning the gap. The germline gives CDR1 SEHNR, CDR2 FQNEAQ (reference sequence). This CDR3 comprises 16 residues. Study findings and constraints: Acknowledgment was made by the study that its TCR sequencing and HLA analysis involved a relatively small number of individuals.

The origin of this receptor is a human donor with multiple sclerosis. This sequence joins TRBV7-9 and TRBJ1-6; D remains ambiguous. The sequencing input was CD8+ T cells from PBMCs. DNA of the CDR3: TGTGCCAGCAGCGAAGAGGGTTTTGGTTATAATTCACCCCTCCACTTT. Translation: CASSEEGFGYNSPLHF.